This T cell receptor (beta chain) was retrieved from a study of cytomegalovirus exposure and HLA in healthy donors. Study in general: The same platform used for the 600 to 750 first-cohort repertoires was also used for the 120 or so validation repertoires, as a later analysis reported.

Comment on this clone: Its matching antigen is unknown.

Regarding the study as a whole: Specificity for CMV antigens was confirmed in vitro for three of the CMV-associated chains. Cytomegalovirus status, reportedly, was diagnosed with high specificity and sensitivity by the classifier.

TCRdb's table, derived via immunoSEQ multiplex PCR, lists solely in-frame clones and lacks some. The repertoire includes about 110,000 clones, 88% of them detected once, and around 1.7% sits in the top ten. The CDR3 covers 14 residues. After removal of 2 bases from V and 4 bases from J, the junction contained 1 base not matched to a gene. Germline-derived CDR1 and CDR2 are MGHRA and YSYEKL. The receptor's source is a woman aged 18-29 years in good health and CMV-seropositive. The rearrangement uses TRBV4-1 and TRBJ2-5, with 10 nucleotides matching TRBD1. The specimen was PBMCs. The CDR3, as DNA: TGCGCCAGCAGCCAATGGACAGGGGGAGAGACCCAGTACTTC. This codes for CASSQWTGGETQYF.